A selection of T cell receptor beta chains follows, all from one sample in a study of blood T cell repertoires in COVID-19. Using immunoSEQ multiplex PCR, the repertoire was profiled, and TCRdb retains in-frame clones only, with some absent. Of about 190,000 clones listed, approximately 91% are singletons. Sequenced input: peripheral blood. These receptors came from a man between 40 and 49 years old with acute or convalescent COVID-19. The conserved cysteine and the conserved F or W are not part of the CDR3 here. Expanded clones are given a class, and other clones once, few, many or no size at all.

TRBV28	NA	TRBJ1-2	ASSGTGQAWGYT
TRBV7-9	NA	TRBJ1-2	ASGSDREWINYGYT
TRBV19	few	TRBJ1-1	ASSAGFYNTEAF
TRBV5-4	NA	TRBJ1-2	ASSFKGQGLLWGYT
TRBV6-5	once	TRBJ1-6	ASSPAGGNSPLH
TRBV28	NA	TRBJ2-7	ASSPPGTVYEQY
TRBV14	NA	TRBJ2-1	ASSLLATFDNEQF
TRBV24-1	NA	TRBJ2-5	ATSDPRDSGETQY
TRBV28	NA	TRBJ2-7	ASSFGVPNEQY
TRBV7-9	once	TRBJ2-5	ASSTRTGAVMETQY
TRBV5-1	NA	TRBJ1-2	ASSLDWPGQGSYGYT
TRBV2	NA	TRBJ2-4	ASSEGGLAKNIQY
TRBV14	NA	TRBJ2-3	ASSQGLTDYTDTQY
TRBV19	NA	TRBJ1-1	ASSIVAREGTEAF
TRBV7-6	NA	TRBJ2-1	ASSLTWATEIGYNEQF
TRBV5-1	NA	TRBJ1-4	ASTGGWGNEKLF
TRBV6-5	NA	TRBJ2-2	ASSPFSDTGELF
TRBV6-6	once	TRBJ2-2	AVQIRGQNTGELF
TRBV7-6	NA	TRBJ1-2	ASSPGGDTYGYT
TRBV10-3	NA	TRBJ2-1	AITPSGGVNEQF
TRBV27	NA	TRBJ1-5	ASSSRDRGDQPQH
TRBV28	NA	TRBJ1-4	ASSFAGATNEKLF
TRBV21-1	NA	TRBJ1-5	ASSKDSPRDCRTAKYSNQPQH
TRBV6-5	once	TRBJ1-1	ASRDLNTEAF
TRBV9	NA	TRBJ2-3	ASSVKGQGVTDTQY
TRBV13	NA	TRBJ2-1	ASSFRSASYNEQF
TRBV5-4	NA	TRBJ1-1	ASSSPTGSGTEAF
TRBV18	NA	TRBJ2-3	ASSPQSDTQY
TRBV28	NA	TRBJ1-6	ASSWDRLTSSYNSPLH
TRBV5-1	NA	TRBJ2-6	ASSLALGRQGGFGANVLT
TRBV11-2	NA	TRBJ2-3	ASSLDRGDTDTQY
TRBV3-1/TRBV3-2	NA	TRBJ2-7	ASSQDLPYSYEQY
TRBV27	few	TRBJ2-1	ASSLSRTGVEQF
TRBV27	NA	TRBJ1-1	ASSLGGHTEAF
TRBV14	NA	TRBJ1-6	ASSQEGADSPLH
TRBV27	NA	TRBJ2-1	ASSLSGGARNEQF
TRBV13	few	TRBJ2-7	ASSLVGDEQY
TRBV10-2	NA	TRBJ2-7	ASSAPRTGVAYEQY
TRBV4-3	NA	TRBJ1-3	ASSQHSAGTDFVGGNTIY
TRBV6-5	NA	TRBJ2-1	ASSYTGGSYNEQF
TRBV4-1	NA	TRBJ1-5	ASSLGQPGNQPQH
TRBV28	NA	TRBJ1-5	GPKQGVNQPQH
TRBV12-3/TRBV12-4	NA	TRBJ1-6	ASSLPYNSPLH
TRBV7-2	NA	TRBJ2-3	ASSLLSSGLTTDTQY
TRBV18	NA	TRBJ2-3	ASSPQGFYTDTQY
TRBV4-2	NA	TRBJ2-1	ASSQGVYGSSYNEQF
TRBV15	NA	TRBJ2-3	ATSGRLGGTDTQY
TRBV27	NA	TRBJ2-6	ASSLIVGANVLT